This T cell receptor (beta chain) was sequenced in a study of T cells in Graves' hyperthyroidism and ophthalmopathy. It was considered stable Graves' hyperthyroidism when ophthalmopathy did not progress within 18 months. The PBMCs were taken from more than 8 ml of fresh peripheral blood. The study's findings and limits: Blood held most thyroid clonotypes expanded above 0.001 frequency.

The investigators amplified TCR beta CDR3 regions from RNA transcripts. The study used the HTBI primer set for a first-round RT-PCR of the TCR CDR3. A single record per CDR3 protein comes from TCRdb applying MiXCR to the multiplex PCR reads. This repertoire shows about 480,000 distinct CDR3 sequences, under 15% found once; its top ten account for around a sixth. This clonotype was seen repeatedly, ten times or more. Its specificity is not known. The TCR comes from a woman aged 18-35 years with Graves' hyperthyroidism. The sequencing sample was made of blood.

The CDR3 DNA follows: TGTGCCAGCAGCCCTTATTCCAGGGGGCGCAGGAGCGGGGAGCTGTTTTTT. Translation gives CASSPYSRGRRSGELFF. The gene calls are TRBV14 and TRBJ2-2, with 8 bases that match TRBD1. CDR1 and CDR2 (germline): SGHDN, FVKESK. V lost 4 bases to trimming and J lost 7 bases; unmatched junction nucleotides: 14. The CDR3 spans 17 residues.